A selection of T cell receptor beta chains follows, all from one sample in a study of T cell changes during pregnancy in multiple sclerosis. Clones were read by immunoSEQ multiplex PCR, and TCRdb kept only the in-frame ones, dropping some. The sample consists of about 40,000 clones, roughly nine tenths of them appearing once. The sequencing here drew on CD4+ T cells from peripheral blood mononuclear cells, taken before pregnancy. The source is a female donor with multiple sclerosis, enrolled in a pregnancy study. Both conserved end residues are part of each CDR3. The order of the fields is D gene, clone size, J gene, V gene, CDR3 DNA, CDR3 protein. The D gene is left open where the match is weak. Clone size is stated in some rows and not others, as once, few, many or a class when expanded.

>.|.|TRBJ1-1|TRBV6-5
TGTGCCAGCAGTTGGTATAGGGGAACTGAAGCTTTCTTT
CASSWYRGTEAFF
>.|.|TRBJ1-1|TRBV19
TGTGCCAGTAGTATGATCAGGGAGGGCCCCATGAACACTGAAGCTTTCTTT
CASSMIREGPMNTEAFF
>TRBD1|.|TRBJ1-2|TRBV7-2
TGTGCCAGCAGCTACGGGACAGGGGGTAGGGGCTACACCTTC
CASSYGTGGRGYTF
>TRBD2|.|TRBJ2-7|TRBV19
TGTGCCAGTAGTACCATAGCCCTGGGGGGGGACGAGCAGTACTTC
CASSTIALGGDEQYF
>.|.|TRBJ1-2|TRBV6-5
TGTGCCAGCTCCCAGCCCCTAGAGGGTGGCTACACCTTC
CASSQPLEGGYTF
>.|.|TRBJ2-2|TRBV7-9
TGTGCCAGCAGCTTCTACCGCGAAACCGGGGAGCTGTTTTTT
CASSFYRETGELFF
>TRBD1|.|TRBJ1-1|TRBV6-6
TGTGCCAGCAGCGCTCCCGGCAGGGGGATAGTAGCTTTCTTT
CASSAPGRGIVAFF
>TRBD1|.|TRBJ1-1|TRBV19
TGTGCCAGTAGTAAAATGACAGGGTCGTTGAACACTGAAGCTTTCTTT
CASSKMTGSLNTEAFF
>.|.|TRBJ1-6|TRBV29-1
TGCAGCGCCCTGACAGGAAGCTCCTATAATTCACCCCTCCACTTT
CSALTGSSYNSPLHF
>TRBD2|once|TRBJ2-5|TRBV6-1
TGTGCCAGCAGTGCCCCCAGCGGGGGGGCCGAGACCCAGTACTTC
CASSAPSGGAETQYF
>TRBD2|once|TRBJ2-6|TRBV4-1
TGCGCCAGCAGCCAACCTAGCGGCTCTGGGGCCAACGTCCTGACTTTC
CASSQPSGSGANVLTF
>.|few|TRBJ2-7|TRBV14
TGTGCCAGCAGCCAAGATCTAGGGGGCGAGCAGTACTTC
CASSQDLGGEQYF
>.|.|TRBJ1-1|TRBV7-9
TGTGCCAGCAGCTTAGGGTCCGGGAGGGATAGCACTGAAGCTTTCTTT
CASSLGSGRDSTEAFF
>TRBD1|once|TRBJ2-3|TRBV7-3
TGTGCCAGCAGCTCCCAGGGGGCGATAACAGATACGCAGTATTTT
CASSSQGAITDTQYF
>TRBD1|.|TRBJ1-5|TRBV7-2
TGTGCCAGCCGGCAGGGGGCAAGCAATCAGCCCCAGCATTTT
CASRQGASNQPQHF
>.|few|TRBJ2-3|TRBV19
TGTGCCAGTAGTTTTAAGGGGGTTGACCCAGATACGCAGTATTTT
CASSFKGVDPDTQYF
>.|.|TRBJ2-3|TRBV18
TGTGCCAGCTCAACCAAACAGGGCCACGCCTCAGATACGCAGTATTTT
CASSTKQGHASDTQYF
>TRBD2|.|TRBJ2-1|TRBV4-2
TGTGCCAGCCGCCACATCGGACTAGCGGGCTCCTACAATGAGCAGTTCTTC
CASRHIGLAGSYNEQFF